This TCR beta chain appears in the sequencing data of a study of blood T cell repertoires in COVID-19. Study summary: Sources were T cells, B-cell-depleted T cells, or PBMCs; the material itself was cDNA or gDNA.

Looked up from germline, CDR1 is LNHDA and CDR2 is SQIVND (reference sequence). CDR3 length equals 13 residues. V lost 5 bases and J 3 bases, leaving 11 bases between the germline ends. Authors' processing steps: The authors estimated nucleated cell counts from reference gene primer amplification. TCRdb's table, derived via immunoSEQ multiplex PCR, lists solely in-frame clones and lacks some. V, J and clone size are those of that table, while D and trimming were read from the DNA. This repertoire shows over 400,000 clones, roughly 88% found once; its top ten account for approximately 1.5%. This TCR came from a young woman with active or convalescent COVID-19. The chain carries TRBV19 and TRBJ2-7; tentative D call: TRBD1 (6 bases). The sample consisted of peripheral blood. The CDR3 is CASSVGTYYEQYF. For the CDR3, the DNA is TGTGCCAGTAGTGTGGGGACATACTACGAGCAGTACTTC.